One TCR beta chain is described in this entry. Patients from Seattle were sampled longitudinally, starting during active infection. The data derive from a study of blood T cell repertoires in COVID-19. Study context: Donors in the United States, Italy and Spain gave samples during acute or convalescent COVID-19. The cDNA or gDNA used as material had been derived from T cells, B-cell-depleted T cells, or PBMCs.

Study processing details: Counts of nucleated cells, estimated from reference gene primer amplification, were obtained. Some clones are missing from TCRdb's copy, which holds only in-frame ones; the method was immunoSEQ multiplex PCR. The V and J calls and clone size are taken from that table; D and trimming were inferred from the DNA. The sample carries around 140,000 clones, approximately 90% recorded once. Trimming took 5 bases from V and 0 from J, leaving 15 bases between them. Germline lookup yields CDR1 SEHNR and CDR2 FQNEAQ (reference sequence). This CDR3 has 16 residues. Sequencing used peripheral blood. The chain couples TRBV7-9 to TRBJ2-3; D may be TRBD2 (6 bases). This TCR was recovered from a man in his 60s with COVID-19, enrolled during active disease. For the CDR3, the DNA is TGTGCCAGCAGCCAATCACGGGGGACCAGCACAGATACGCAGTATTTT. Encoded protein: CASSQSRGTSTDTQYF.